This T cell receptor (beta chain) was captured by sequencing in a study of molecular identifiers for immune sequencing clone quantification. Study overall: The replicates split RNA from around 18,000 or 91,000 naive CD8 cells five ways and sequenced four.

Both previously described methods and listed TCR primers were employed to make bulk TCR libraries. TCRdb re-derived calls from the PCR reads in MiXCR, one entry per CDR3 protein. The sample has 300,000 to 400,000 distinct CDR3 sequences, over 20% seen once; the top ten hold approximately 0.84%. The CDR3 extends over 19 amino acids. CDR1 MNHEY and CDR2 SMNVEV come from the germline V gene (reference sequence). Between the trimmed V and J ends, which lost 7 bases and 0 bases, there was a span of 22 bases. This clonotype was counted between two and nine times. Input material: naive CD8+ T cells from blood, with Jurkat cell RNA spiked in. Subset: FACS-sorted CD8+CD4-CCR7+CD45RA+ naive T cells. The chain combines TRBV27 with TRBJ2-6; D gene unclear. The TCR sequence derives from a human donor in good health. Some libraries in this study had Jurkat cell RNA spiked in. The CDR3, as DNA: TGTGCCAGCATGGTAGGAGTGATTGGCCCCCACTCTGGGGCCAACGTCCTGACTTTC. Protein sequence: CASMVGVIGPHSGANVLTF.